This T cell receptor (beta chain) was identified during a study of shared clonotypes between healthy human individuals. Background on the study: The composition of the donors was a couple of women and a few men aged 18 to 49.

Unmatched junction bases numbered 4, after V lost 4 bases and J lost 0 bases. The CDR3 extends over 17 amino acids. Germline V gives CDR1 MDHEN, CDR2 SYDVKM. The data were produced by immunoSEQ multiplex PCR, yet TCRdb's version contains in-frame clones alone and is incomplete. The sample shows roughly 1 million clones, around 74% of them seen only once. With regard to this clone: Antigen: not known.

Whole-study results and caveats: Shared across a few donors were 4% to 5% of the naive CD4 clonotypes.

This TCR was recovered from a man aged 18 to 30 in good health. The genes are TRBV28 and TRBJ2-1; 12 bases map to TRBD2. Material: memory CD4+ T cells sorted from blood. As to subset: CD45RA-negative fraction. The CDR3 spells CASSWTSGASSYNEQFF. The CDR3 region has the DNA TGTGCCAGCAGTTGGACTAGCGGGGCCAGCTCCTACAATGAGCAGTTCTTC.